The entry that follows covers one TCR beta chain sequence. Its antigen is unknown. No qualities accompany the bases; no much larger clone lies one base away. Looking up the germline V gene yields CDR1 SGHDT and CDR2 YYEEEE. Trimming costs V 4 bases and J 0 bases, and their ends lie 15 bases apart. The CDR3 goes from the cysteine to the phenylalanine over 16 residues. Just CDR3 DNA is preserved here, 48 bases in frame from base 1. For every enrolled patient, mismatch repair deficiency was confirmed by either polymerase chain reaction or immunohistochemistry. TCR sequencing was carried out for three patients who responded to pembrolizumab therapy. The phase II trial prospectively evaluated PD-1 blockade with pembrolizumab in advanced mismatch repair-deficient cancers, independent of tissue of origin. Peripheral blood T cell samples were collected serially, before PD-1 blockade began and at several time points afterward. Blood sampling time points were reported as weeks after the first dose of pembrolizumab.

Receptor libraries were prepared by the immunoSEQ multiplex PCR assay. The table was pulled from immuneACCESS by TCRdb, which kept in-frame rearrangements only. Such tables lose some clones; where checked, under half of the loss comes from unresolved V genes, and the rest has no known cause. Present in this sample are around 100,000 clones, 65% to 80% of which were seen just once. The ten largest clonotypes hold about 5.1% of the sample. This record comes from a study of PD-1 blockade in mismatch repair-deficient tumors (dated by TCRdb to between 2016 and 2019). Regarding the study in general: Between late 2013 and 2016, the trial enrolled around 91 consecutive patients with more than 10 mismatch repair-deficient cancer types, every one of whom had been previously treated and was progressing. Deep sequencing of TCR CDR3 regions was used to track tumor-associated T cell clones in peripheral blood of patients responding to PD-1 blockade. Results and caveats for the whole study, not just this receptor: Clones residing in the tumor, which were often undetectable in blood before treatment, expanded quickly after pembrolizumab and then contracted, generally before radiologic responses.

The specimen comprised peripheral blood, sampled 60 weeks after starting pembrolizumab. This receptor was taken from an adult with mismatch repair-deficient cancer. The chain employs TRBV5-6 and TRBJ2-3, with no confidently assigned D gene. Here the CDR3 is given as CASSRSDGRSTDTQYF. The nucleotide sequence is TGTGCCAGCAGCCGCTCGGACGGAAGGAGCACAGATACGCAGTATTTT.